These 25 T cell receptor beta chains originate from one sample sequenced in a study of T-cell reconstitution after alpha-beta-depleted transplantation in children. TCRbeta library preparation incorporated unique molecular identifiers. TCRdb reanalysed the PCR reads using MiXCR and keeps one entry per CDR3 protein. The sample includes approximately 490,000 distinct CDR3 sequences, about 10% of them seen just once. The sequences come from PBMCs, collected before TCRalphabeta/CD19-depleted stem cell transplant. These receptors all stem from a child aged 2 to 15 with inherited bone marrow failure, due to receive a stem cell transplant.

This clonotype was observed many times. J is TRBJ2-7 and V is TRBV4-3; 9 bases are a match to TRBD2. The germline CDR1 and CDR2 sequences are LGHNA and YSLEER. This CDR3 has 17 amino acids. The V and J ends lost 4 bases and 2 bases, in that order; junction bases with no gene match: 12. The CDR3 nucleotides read TGCGCCAGCAGCCCCGACGTCTGGACTAGCGACACCTACGAGCAGTACTTC. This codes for CASSPDVWTSDTYEQYF.

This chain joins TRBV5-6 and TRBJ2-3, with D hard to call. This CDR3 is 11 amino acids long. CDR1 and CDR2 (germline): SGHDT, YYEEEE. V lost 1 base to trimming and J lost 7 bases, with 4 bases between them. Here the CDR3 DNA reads TGTGCCAGCAGCTTGCTACATACGCAGTATTTT. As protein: CASSLLHTQYF.

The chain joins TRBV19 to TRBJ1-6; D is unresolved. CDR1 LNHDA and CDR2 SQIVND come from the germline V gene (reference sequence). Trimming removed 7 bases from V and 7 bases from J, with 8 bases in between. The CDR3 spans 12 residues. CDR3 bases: TGTGCCAGTAACGAAGGGAATTCACCCCTCCACTTT. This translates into CASNEGNSPLHF.

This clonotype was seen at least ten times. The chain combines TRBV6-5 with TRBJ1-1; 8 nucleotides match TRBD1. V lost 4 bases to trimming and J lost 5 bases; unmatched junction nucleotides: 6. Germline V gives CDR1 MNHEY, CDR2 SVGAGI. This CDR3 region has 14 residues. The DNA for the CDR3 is TGTGCCAGCAGTTCCACGGACAGGGCTACTGAAGCTTTCTTT. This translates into CASSSTDRATEAFF.

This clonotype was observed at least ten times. The CDR3 DNA follows: TGCAGTCACTTAGCCGAGAACGAGCAGTACTTC. This encodes CSHLAENEQYF. The chain recombines TRBV20-1 with TRBJ2-7, with D unresolved. Per germline, CDR1 DFQATT and CDR2 SNEGSKA (reference sequence). There are 11 residues in the CDR3. Trimming removed 8 bases at V and 5 bases at J, with 13 bases between.

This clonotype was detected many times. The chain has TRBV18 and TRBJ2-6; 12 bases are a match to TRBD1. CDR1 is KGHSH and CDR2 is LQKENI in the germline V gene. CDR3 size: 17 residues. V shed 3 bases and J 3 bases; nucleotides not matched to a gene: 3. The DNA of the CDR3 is TGTGCCAGCTCACCGGGACAGGGGGCTTATGGGGCCAACGTCCTGACTTTC. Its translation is CASSPGQGAYGANVLTF.

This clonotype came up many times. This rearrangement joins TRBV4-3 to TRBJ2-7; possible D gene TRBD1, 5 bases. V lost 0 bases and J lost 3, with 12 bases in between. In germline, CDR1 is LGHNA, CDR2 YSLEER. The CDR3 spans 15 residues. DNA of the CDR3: TGCGCCAGCAGCCAAGAATCAACAGGACACTACGAGCAGTACTTC. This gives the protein CASSQESTGHYEQYF.

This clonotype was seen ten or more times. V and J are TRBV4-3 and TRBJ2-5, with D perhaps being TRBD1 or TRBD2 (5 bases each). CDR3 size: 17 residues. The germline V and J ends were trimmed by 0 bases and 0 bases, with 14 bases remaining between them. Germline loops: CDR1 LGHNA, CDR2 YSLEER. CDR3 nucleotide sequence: TGCGCCAGCAGCCAAGATGTGAGGGGATCGTACCAAGAGACCCAGTACTTC. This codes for CASSQDVRGSYQETQYF.

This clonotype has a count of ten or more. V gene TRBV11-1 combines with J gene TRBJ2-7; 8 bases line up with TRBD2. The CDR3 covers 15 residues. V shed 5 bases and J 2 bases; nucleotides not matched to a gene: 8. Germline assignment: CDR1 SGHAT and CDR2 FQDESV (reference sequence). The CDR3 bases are TGTGCCAGCAGCGAGAGGACTAGCAGTACCTACGAGCAGTACTTC. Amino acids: CASSERTSSTYEQYF.

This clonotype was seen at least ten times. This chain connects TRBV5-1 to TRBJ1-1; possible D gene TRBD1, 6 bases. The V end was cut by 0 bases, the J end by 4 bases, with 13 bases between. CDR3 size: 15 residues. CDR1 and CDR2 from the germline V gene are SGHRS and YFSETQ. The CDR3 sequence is CASSLAAGASTEAFF. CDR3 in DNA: TGCGCCAGCAGCTTGGCCGCGGGGGCGAGCACTGAAGCTTTCTTT.

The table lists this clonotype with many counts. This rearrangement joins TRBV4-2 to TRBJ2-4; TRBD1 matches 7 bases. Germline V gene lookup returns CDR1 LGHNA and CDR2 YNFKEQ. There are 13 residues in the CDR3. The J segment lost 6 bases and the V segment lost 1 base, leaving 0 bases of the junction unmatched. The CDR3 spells CASSQGDRNIQYF. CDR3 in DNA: TGTGCCAGCAGCCAAGGGGACAGAAACATTCAGTACTTC.

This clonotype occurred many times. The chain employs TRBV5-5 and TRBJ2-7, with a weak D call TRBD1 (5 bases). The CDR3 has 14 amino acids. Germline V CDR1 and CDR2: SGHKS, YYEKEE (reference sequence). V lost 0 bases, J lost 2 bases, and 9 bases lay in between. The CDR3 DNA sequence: TGTGCCAGCAGCTTGGGTTTGGGGCCCTACGAGCAGTACTTC. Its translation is CASSLGLGPYEQYF.

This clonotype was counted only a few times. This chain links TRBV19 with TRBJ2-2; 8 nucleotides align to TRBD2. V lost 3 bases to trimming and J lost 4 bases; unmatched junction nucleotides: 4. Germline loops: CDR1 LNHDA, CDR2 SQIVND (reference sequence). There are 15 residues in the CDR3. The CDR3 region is CASSIGTRSTGELFF. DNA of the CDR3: TGTGCCAGTAGTATTGGGACTAGGAGCACCGGGGAGCTGTTTTTT.

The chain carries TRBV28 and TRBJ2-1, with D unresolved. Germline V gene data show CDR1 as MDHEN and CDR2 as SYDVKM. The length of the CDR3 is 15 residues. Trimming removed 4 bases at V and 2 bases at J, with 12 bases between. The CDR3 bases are TGTGCCAGCAGTTCCGGCCCGTCCGCCTACAATGAGCAGTTCTTC. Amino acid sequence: CASSSGPSAYNEQFF.

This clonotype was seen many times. The CDR3 loop reads CASSSSRDSNQPQHF. CDR3 in DNA: TGTGCCAGCAGCTCCAGCCGGGACAGCAATCAGCCCCAGCATTTT. The chain is built from TRBV7-8 and TRBJ1-5, with D perhaps matching TRBD1 (5 bases). The CDR3 has 15 amino acids. Germline loops: CDR1 SGHVS, CDR2 FQNEAQ. The V end lost 4 bases, the J end lost 1 base, and 11 bases lay between the germline ends.

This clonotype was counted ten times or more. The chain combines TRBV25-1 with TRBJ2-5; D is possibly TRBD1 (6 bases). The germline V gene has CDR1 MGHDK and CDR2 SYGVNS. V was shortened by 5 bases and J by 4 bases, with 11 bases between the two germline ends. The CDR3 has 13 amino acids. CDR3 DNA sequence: TGTGCCAGCAGTCCAGGGGCGGGAGAGACCCAGTACTTC. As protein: CASSPGAGETQYF.

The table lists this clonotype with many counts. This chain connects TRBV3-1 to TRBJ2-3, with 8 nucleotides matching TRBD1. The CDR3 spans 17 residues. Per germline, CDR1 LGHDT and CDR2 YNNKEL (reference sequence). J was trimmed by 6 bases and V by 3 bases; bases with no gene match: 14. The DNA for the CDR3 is TGTGCCAGCAGCCAGTCCTACAGGGGGACGAGATGGGATACGCAGTATTTT. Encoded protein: CASSQSYRGTRWDTQYF.

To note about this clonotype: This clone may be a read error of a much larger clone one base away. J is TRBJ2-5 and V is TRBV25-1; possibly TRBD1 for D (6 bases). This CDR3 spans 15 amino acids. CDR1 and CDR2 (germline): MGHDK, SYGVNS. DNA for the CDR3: TGTGCCAGCAGTGAGCCCGTGGGGGCTGAAGAGACCCCGTACTTC. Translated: CASSEPVGAEETPYF.

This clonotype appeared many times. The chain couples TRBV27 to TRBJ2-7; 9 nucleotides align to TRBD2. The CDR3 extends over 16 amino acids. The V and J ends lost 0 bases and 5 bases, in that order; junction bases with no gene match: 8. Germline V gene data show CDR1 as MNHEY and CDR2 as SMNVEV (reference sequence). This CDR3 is CASSLSGGRAFHEQYF. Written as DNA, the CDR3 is TGTGCCAGCAGTTTATCTGGCGGGAGGGCCTTCCACGAGCAGTACTTC.

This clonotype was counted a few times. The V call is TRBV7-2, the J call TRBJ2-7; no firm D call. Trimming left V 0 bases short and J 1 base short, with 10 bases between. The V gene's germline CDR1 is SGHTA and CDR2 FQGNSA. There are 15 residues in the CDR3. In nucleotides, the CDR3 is TGTGCCAGCAGCTTAGCTCCTAGTGCGTCCTACGAGCAGTACTTC. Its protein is CASSLAPSASYEQYF.

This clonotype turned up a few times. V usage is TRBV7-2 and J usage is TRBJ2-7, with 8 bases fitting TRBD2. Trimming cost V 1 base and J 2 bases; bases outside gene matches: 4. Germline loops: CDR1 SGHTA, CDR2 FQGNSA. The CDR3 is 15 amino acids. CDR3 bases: TGTGCCAGCAGCTTAGGGAGCGGGAGCCCCTACGAGCAGTACTTC. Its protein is CASSLGSGSPYEQYF.

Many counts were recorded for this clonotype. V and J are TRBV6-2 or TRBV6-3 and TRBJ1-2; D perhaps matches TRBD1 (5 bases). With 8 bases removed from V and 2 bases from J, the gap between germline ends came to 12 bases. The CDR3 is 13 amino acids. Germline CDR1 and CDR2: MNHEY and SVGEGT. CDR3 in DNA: TGTGCCAGCGGGGCTCAGGAGAACTATGGCTACACCTTC. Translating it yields CASGAQENYGYTF.

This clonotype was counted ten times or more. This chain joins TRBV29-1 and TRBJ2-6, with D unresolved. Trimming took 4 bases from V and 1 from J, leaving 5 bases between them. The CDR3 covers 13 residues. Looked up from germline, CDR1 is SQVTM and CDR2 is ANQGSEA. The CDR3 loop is CSVARSGANVLTF. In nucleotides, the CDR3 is TGCAGCGTTGCGAGATCTGGGGCCAACGTCCTGACTTTC. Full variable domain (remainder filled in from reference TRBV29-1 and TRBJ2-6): SAVISQKPSRDICQRGTSLTIQCQVDSQVTMMFWYRQQPGQSLTLIATANQGSEATYESGFVIDKFPISRPNLTFSTLTVSNMSPEDSSIYLCSVARSGANVLTFGAGSRLTVL.

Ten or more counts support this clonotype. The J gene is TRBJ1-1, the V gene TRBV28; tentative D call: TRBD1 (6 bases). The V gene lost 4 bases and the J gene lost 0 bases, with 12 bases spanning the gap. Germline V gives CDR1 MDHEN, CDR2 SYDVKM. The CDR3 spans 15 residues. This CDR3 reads CASSWGDKLNTEAFF. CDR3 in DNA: TGTGCCAGCAGTTGGGGGGACAAATTGAACACTGAAGCTTTCTTT.

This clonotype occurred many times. The DNA of the CDR3 is TGCAGCGTTGGATTACTGCAGGGCACCTACGAGCAGTACTTC. The encoded protein is CSVGLLQGTYEQYF. V usage is TRBV29-1 and J usage is TRBJ2-7; the D gene is possibly TRBD1 (5 bases). CDR1 and CDR2 from the germline V gene are SQVTM and ANQGSEA. The CDR3 contains 14 residues. Trimming took off 4 bases at V and 2 bases at J, with 15 bases between the two ends.